This TCR beta chain emerged from a study of blood T cell repertoires in COVID-19. Background on the study: Sites across the United States, Italy and Spain contributed samples from acute and convalescent COVID-19. From T cells, B-cell-depleted T cells, or PBMCs came the material, which was cDNA or gDNA.

Looked up from germline, CDR1 is SGDLS and CDR2 is YYNGEE. The CDR3 totals 15 residues. The germline V and J ends were trimmed by 0 bases and 7 bases, with 16 bases remaining between them. Original analysis: Reference gene primer amplification yielded estimated nucleated cell counts. Sequencing was performed with immunoSEQ multiplex PCR; in TCRdb, only in-frame clones are kept and a portion is missing. D and trimming come from the DNA, and the V and J calls and clone size come from that table. This table holds approximately 160,000 clones, approximately 85% found once. This clone was counted only a few times.

This chain links TRBV9 with TRBJ1-1, with TRBD1 as a possible D gene (6 bases). This receptor was obtained from a man in his sixties who had recovered from COVID-19. Sequenced: peripheral blood. CDR3 sequence: CASSVAYGAGDEAFF. The CDR3 DNA is TGTGCCAGCAGCGTAGCGTACGGGGCAGGGGATGAAGCTTTCTTT.